The clone carrying this TCR beta chain was detected ten times or more. This entry comes from a study of T cells in Graves' hyperthyroidism and ophthalmopathy. Germline V gives CDR1 MNHEY, CDR2 SVGAGI. The CDR3 runs 16 residues. The trim removed 2 bases at V and 0 bases at J, leaving 7 bases unmatched. Regions amplified from RNA transcripts were the TCR beta CDR3 regions. The TCR CDR3 first-round RT-PCR relied on the HTBI primer set. MiXCR was run by TCRdb on the multiplex PCR reads, yielding one entry per CDR3 protein. The top ten hold around 67% of the sample, which has around 350,000 distinct CDR3 sequences, around 25% seen once.

The source is a man aged 50-59 years with Graves' hyperthyroidism. This chain links TRBV6-5 with TRBJ2-7, with TRBD1 matching 7 bases. What was sequenced was blood. CDR3 DNA sequence: TGTGCCAGCAGTTACGGCGGCAGGGGGACCTCCTACGAGCAGTACTTC. This encodes CASSYGGRGTSYEQYF.